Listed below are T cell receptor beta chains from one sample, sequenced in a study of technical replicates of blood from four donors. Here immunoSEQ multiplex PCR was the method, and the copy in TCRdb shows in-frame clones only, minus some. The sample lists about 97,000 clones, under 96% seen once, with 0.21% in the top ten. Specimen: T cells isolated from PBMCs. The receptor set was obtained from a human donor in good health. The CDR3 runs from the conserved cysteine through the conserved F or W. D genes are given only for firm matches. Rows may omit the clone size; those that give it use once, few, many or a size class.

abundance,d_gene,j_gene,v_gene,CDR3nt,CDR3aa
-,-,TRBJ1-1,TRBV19,TGTGCCAGTAGTACCGGGGCGGGGACGCGAGCTTTCTTT,CASSTGAGTRAFF
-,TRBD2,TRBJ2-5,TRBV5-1,TGCGCCAGCCATTCGGGACTAGCGGGAGAGACCCAGTACTTC,CASHSGLAGETQYF
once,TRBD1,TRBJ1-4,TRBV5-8,TGTGCCAGCAGCTGGACAGGGTCCGAAAAACTGTTTTTT,CASSWTGSEKLFF
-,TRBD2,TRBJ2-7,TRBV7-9,TGTGCCAGCAGCGGAGGAGTCGGTGGCGGGAGGGGAGTCTACGAGCAGTACTTC,CASSGGVGGGRGVYEQYF
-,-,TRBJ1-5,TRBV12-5,TGTGCTAGTGGCCAGGAGGGGAATCAGCCCCAGCATTTT,CASGQEGNQPQHF
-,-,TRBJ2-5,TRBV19,TGTGCCAGTAGTATCAGTTTCGTGGTGGAGACCCAGTACTTC,CASSISFVVETQYF
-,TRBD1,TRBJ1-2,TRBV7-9,TGTGCCAGCAGCTCCACAGGGGAGTACTATGGCTACACCTTC,CASSSTGEYYGYTF
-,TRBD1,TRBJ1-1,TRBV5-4,TGTGCCAGCAGCTTGTACGGGACAGCAAACACTGAAGCTTTCTTT,CASSLYGTANTEAFF
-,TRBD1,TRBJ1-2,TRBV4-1,TGCGCCAGCAGCCAAGTATCGACAGGGGGTGACTACACCTTC,CASSQVSTGGDYTF
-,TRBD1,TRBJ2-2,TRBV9,TGTGCCAGCAGCGATCCGACAGGGGAGAACACCGGGGAGCTGTTTTTT,CASSDPTGENTGELFF
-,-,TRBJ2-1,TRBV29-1,TGCAGCGTGCCCGGACAGAGCTCCTACAATGAGCAGTTCTTC,CSVPGQSSYNEQFF
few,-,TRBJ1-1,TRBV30,TGTGCCTGGAGTGTAGTTACGGCTGAAGCTTTCTTT,CAWSVVTAEAFF
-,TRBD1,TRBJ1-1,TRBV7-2,TGTGCCAGCAGCCTTACAGGGGTAGCTTTCTTT,CASSLTGVAFF
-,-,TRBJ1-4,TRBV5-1,TGCGCCAGCAGCTTGATTTCTCGAGGGGGAGGGGCTGAAAAACTGTTTTTT,CASSLISRGGGAEKLFF
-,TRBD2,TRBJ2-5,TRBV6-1,TGTGCCAGCAGTGAACGTCGACTAGCGGTCCAAGAGACCCAGTACTTC,CASSERRLAVQETQYF
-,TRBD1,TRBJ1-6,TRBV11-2,TGTGCCAGCAGCTCCGTGAGGGGACAGGGGAAAAATCATTCACCCCTCCACTTT,CASSSVRGQGKNHSPLHF
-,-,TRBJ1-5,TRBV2,TGTGCCAGCAGTGTTTACGGAAGCGGCAATCAGCCCCAGCATTTT,CASSVYGSGNQPQHF
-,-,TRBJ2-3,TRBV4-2,TGTGCCAGCAGCCGGGGCCCAGATACGCAGTATTTT,CASSRGPDTQYF
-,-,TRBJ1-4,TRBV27,TGTGCCAGCAGTGTCGACGGGGCAACTAATGAAAAACTGTTTTTT,CASSVDGATNEKLFF
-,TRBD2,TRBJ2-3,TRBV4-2,TGTGCCAGCAGCCCTTCTACTAGCGCTTCTAGCACAGATACGCAGTATTTT,CASSPSTSASSTDTQYF
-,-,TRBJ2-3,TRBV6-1,TGTGCCAGCAGCCGAGGAGGGCCGGTCACAGATACGCAGTATTTT,CASSRGGPVTDTQYF
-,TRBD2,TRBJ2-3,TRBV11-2,TGTGCCAGCAGCTTATATGGGACTAGCGGGGGCACAGATACGCAGTATTTT,CASSLYGTSGGTDTQYF
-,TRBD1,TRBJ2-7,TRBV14,TGTGCCAGCAGCTTATCCGGGACAGGGGACCACGAGCAGTACTTC,CASSLSGTGDHEQYF
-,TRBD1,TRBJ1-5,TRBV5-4,TGTGCCAGCAGCCCTGGGACAGGGGATAAGCAGCCCCAGCATTTT,CASSPGTGDKQPQHF
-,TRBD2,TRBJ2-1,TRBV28,TGTGCCAGCAGTCCCGTGACTAGCGGGAGTGACAATGAGCAGTTCTTC,CASSPVTSGSDNEQFF
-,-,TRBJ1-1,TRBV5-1,TGCGCCAGCCAAGGGTACCCGGGAACGAACACTGAAGCTTTCTTT,CASQGYPGTNTEAFF
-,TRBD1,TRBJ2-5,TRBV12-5,TGTGCTAGTGGCCCGGGACAGACCATCCAAGAGACCCAGTACTTC,CASGPGQTIQETQYF